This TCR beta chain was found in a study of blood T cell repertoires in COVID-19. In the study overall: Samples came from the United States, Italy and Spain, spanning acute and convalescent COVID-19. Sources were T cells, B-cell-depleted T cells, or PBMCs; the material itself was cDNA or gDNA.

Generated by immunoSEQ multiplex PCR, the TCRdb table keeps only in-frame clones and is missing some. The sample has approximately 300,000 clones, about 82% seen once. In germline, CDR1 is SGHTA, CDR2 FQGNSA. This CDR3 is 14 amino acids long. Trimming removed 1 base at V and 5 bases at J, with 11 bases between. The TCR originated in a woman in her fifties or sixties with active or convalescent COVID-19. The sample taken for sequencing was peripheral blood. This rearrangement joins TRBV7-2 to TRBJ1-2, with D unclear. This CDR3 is CASSLERQAYGYTF. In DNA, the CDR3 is TGTGCCAGCAGCTTAGAAAGACAAGCTTATGGCTACACCTTC.